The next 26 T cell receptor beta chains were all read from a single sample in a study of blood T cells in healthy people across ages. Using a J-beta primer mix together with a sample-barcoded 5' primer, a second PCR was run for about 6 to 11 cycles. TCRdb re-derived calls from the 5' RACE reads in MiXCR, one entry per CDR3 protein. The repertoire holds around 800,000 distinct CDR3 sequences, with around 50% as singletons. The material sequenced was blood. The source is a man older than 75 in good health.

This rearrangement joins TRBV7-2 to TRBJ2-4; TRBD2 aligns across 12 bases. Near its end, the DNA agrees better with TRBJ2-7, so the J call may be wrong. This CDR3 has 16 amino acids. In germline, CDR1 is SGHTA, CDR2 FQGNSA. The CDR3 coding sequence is TGTGCCAGCAGCTTAGGACTAGCGGGGGACCCCTACGAGCAGTACTTC. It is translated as CASSLGLAGDPYEQYF.

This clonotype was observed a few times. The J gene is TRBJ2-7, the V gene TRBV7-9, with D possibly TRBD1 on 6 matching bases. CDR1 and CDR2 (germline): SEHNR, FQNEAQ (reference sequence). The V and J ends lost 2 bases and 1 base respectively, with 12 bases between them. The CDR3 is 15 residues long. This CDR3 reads CASSLSSGHSYEQYF. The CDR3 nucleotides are TGTGCCAGCAGCTTATCTTCGGGACATTCCTACGAGCAGTACTTC.

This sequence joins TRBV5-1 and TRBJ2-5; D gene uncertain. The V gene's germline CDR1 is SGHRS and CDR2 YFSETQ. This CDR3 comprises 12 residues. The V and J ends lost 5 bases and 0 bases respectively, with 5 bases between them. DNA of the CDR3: TGCGCCAGCAGGGCGTACCAAGAGACCCAGTACTTC. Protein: CASRAYQETQYF.

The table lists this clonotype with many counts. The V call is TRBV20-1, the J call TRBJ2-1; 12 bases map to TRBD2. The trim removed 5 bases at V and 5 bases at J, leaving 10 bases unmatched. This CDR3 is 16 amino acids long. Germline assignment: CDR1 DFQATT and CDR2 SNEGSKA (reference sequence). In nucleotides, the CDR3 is TGCAGTGCTGTCAACAGACTAGCGGGAGTTCACAATGAGCAGTTCTTC. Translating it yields CSAVNRLAGVHNEQFF.

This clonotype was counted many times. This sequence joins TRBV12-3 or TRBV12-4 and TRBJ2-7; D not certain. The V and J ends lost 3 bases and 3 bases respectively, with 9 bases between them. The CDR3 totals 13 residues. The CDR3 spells CASSFGQDYEQYF. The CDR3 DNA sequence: TGTGCCAGCAGTTTTGGGCAGGACTACGAGCAGTACTTC.

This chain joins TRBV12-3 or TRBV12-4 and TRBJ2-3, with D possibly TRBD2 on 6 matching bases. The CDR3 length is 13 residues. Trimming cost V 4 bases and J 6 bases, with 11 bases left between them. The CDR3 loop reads CASSWGESDTQYF. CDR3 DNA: TGTGCCAGCAGTTGGGGGGAATCTGATACGCAGTATTTT.

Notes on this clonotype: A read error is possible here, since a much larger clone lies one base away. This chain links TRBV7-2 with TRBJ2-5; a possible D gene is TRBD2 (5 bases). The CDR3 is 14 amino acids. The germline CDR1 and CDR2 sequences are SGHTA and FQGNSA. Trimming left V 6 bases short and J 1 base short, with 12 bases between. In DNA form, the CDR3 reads TGTGCCAGCAGTCCGAGACTATTCCAAGAGACCCAGTACTTC. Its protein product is CASSPRLFQETQYF. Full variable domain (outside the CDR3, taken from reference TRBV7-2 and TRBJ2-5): GAGVSQSPSNKVTEKGKDVELRCDPISGHTALYWYRQSLGQGLEFLIYFQGNSAPDKSGLPSDRFSAERTGGSVSTLTIQRTQQEDSAVYLCASSPRLFQETQYFGPGTRLLVL.

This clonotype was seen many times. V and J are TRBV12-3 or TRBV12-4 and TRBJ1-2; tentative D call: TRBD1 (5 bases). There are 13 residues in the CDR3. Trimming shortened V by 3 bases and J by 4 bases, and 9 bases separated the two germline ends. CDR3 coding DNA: TGTGCCAGCAGTTTGGCAGGGTCCTATGGCTACACCTTC. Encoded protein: CASSLAGSYGYTF.

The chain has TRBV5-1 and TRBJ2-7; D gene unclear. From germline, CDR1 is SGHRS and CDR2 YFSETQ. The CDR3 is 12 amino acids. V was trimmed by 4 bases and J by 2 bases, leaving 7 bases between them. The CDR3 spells CASSQRAYEQYF. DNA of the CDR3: TGCGCCAGCAGCCAAAGGGCCTACGAGCAGTACTTC.

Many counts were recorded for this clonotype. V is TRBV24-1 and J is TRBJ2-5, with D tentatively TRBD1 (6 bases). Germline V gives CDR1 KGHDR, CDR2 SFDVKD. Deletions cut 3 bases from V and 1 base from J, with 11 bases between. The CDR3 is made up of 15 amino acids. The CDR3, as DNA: TGTGCCACCAGTGATGGGACACGGACCCAAGAGACCCAGTACTTC. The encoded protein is CATSDGTRTQETQYF.

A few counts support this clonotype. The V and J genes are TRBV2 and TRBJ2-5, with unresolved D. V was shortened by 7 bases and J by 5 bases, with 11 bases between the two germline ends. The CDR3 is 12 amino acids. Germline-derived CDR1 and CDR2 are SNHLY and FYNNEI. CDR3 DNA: TGTGCCAGCAACAGATTGGGGGAGACCCAGTACTTC. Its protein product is CASNRLGETQYF. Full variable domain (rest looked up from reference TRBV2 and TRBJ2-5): EPEVTQTPSHQVTQMGQEVILRCVPISNHLYFYWYRQILGQKVEFLVSFYNNEISEKSEIFDDQFSVERPDGSNFTLKIRSTKLEDSAMYFCASNRLGETQYFGPGTRLLVL.

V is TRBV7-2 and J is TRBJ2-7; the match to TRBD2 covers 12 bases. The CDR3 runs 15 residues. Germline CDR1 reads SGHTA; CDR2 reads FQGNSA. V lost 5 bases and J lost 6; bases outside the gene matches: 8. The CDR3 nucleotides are TGTGCCAGCAGCAACATACTAGCGGGAGGAGTCGAGCAGTACTTC. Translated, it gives CASSNILAGGVEQYF.

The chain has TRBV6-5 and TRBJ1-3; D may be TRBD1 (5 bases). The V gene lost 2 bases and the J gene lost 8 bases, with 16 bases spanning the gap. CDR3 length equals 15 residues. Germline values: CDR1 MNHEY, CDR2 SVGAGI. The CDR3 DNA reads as TGTGCCAGCAGTTACGTTCAGGGTTATGGCTACACCATATATTTT. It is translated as CASSYVQGYGYTIYF.

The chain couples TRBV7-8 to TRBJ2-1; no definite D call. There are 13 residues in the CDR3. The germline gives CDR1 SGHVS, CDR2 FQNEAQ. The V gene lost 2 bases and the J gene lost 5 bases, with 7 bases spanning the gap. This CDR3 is CASSLYRNNEQFF. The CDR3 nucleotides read TGTGCCAGCAGCTTATACAGAAACAATGAGCAGTTCTTC.

The CDR3 loop is CSVEIMRPTQYF. The CDR3 bases are TGCAGCGTTGAAATTATGCGACCGACCCAGTACTTC. This chain uses TRBV29-1 with TRBJ2-7; no definite D call. With the DNA end fitting TRBJ2-5 better, the J assignment may be wrong. Germline assignment: CDR1 SQVTM and CDR2 ANQGSEA. The CDR3 covers 12 residues.

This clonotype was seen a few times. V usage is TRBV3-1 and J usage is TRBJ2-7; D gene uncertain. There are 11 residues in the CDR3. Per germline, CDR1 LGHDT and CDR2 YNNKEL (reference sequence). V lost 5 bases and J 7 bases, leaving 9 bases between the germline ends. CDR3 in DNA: TGTGCCAGCAGCAGGGCAGGTGAGCAGTACTTC. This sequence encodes CASSRAGEQYF.

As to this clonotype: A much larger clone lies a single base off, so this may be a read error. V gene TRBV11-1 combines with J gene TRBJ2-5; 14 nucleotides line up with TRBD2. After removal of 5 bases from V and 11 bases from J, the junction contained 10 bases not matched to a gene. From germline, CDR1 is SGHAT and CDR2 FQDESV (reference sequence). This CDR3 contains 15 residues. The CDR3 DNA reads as TGTGCCAGCAGCCCAGGACTAGCGGGAGGAGGTGAGCAGTACTTC. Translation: CASSPGLAGGGEQYF.

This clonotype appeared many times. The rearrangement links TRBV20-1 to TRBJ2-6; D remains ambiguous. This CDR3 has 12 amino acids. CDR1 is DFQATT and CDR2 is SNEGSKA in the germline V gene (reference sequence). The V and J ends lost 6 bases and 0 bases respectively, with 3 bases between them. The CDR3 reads CSALSGANVLTF. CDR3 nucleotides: TGCAGTGCCCTCTCTGGGGCCAACGTCCTGACTTTC.

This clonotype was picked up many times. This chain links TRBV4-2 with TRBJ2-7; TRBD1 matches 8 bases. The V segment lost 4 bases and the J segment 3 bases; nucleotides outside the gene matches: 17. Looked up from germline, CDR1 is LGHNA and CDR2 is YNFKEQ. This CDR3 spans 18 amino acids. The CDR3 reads CASSPTADREGMVYEQYF. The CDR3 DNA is TGTGCCAGCAGCCCCACTGCGGACAGGGAAGGTATGGTCTACGAGCAGTACTTC.

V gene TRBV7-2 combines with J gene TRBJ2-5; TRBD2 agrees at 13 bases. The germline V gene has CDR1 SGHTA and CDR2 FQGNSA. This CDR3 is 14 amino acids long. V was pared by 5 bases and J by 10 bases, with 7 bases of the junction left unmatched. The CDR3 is CASSPNTSGGDQYF. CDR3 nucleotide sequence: TGTGCCAGCAGCCCAAATACTAGCGGGGGGGACCAGTACTTC.

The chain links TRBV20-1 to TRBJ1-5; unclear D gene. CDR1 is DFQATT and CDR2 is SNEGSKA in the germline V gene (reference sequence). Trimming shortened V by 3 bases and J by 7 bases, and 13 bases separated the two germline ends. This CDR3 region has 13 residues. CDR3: CSARMDLGQPQHF. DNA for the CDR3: TGCAGTGCTAGGATGGACCTGGGACAGCCCCAGCATTTT.

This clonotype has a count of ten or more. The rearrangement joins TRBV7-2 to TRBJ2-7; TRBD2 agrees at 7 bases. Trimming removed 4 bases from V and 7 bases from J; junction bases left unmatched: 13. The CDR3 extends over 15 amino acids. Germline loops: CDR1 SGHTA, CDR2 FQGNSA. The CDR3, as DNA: TGTGCCAGCAGCTATGAGGCGGGAGTATCGGGTGAGCAGTACTTC. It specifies CASSYEAGVSGEQYF. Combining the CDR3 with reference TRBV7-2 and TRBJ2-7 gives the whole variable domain GAGVSQSPSNKVTEKGKDVELRCDPISGHTALYWYRQSLGQGLEFLIYFQGNSAPDKSGLPSDRFSAERTGGSVSTLTIQRTQQEDSAVYLCASSYEAGVSGEQYFGPGTRLTVT.

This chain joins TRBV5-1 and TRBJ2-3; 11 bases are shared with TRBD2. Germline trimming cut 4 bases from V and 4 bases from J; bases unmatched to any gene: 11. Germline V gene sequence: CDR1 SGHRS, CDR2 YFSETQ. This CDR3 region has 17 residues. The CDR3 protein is CASSRLAGGKAADTQYF. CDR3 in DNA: TGCGCCAGCAGCCGATTAGCGGGAGGGAAGGCTGCAGATACGCAGTATTTT.

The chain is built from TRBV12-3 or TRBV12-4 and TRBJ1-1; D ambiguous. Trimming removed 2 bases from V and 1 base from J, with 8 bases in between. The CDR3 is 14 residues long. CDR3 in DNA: TGTGCCAGCAGTTTAAATGGGGAGAACACTGAAGCTTTCTTT. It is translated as CASSLNGENTEAFF.

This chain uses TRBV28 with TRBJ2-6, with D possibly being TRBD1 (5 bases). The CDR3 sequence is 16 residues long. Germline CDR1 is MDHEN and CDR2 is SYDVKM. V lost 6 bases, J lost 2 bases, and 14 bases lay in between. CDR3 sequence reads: CASSPEGAPGANVLTF. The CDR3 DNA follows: TGTGCCAGCAGCCCCGAAGGGGCGCCTGGGGCCAACGTCCTGACTTTC. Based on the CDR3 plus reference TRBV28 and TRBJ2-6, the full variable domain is DVKVTQSSRYLVKRTGEKVFLECVQDMDHENMFWYRQDPGLGLRLIYFSYDVKMKEKGDIPEGYSVSREKKERFSLILESASTNQTSMYLCASSPEGAPGANVLTFGAGSRLTVL.

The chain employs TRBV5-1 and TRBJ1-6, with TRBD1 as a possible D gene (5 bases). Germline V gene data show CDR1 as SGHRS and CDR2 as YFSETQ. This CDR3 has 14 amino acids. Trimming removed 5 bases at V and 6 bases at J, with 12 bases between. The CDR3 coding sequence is TGCGCCAGCAGACCGGACGGGGGTAATTCACCCCTCCACTTT. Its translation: CASRPDGGNSPLHF.